This T cell receptor beta chain was observed in a study of blood T cell repertoires in COVID-19. Study-wide background: Sites in the United States, Italy and Spain provided acute and convalescent COVID-19 samples. Nucleic acid was either cDNA or gDNA, and it came from T cells, B-cell-depleted T cells, or PBMCs.

While infection was still active, Seattle patients were enrolled and then followed longitudinally. Assay used: immunoSEQ multiplex PCR; TCRdb lists only in-frame clones, some missing. The data hold 200,000 to 300,000 clones, with around 86% observed a single time. The CDR3 contains 15 residues. CDR1 is SGHTA and CDR2 is FQGNSA in the germline V gene. The V segment lost 5 bases and the J segment 2 bases; nucleotides outside the gene matches: 6. This TCR came from a woman aged 55-70 years with COVID-19, enrolled during active disease. The rearrangement uses TRBV7-2 and TRBJ2-3, with 8 bases aligning to TRBD2. Material for sequencing was peripheral blood. The CDR3 DNA reads as TGTGCCAGCAGCCCTGGGACTAGTTCCACAGATACGCAGTATTTT. As protein: CASSPGTSSTDTQYF.